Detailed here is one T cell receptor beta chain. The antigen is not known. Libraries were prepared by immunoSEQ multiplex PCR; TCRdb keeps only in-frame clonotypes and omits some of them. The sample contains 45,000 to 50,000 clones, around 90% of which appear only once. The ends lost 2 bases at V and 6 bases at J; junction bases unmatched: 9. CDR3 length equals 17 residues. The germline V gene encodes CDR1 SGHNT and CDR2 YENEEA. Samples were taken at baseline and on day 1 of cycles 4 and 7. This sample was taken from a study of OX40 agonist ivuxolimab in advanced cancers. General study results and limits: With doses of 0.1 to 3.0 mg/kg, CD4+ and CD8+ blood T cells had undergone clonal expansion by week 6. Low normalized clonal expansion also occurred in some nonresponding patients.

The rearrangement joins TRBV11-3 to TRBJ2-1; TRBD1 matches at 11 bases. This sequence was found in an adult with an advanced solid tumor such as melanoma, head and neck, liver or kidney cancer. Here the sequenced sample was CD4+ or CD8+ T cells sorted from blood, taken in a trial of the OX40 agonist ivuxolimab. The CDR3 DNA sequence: TGTGCCAGCAGCTTATATGCCGGGACAGGGGGGACCAATGAGCAGTTCTTC. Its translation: CASSLYAGTGGTNEQFF. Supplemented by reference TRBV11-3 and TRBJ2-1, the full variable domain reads EAGVVQSPRYKIIEKKQPVAFWCNPISGHNTLYWYLQNLGQGPELLIRYENEEAVDDSQLPKDRFSAERLKGVDSTLKIQPAELGDSAVYLCASSLYAGTGGTNEQFFGPGTRLTVL.